Sequencing of this T cell receptor (beta chain) was carried out in a study of T cells in Graves' hyperthyroidism and ophthalmopathy. Exclusion of a patient resulted from uncontrolled infection, other autoimmune disease, pregnancy or lactation. About this clonotype: The antigen remains unidentified.

General study results and limits: The model predicted ophthalmopathy a median about 6.6 months before onset. Most clonotypes expanded in the thyroid (above 0.001) were also present in blood. Ophthalmopathy cases were set apart from stable hyperthyroidism by a 13 V-J model.

CDR3 length equals 15 residues. CDR1 is SGDLS, CDR2 YYNGEE, per germline. V was trimmed by 0 bases and J by 5 bases, leaving 15 bases between them. The TCR beta CDR3 regions underwent amplification using RNA transcripts as the source. First-round RT-PCR of the TCR CDR3 relied on the HTBI primer set. Each CDR3 protein is one row after TCRdb ran MiXCR on the multiplex PCR reads. The table records hundreds of thousands of distinct CDR3 sequences, 16% of them present only once. V usage is TRBV9 and J usage is TRBJ2-7, with D perhaps matching TRBD2 (6 bases). The sequenced material came from blood. The clonotype originates from a woman aged 18-29 years with Graves' hyperthyroidism. The CDR3 DNA is TGTGCCAGCAGCGTAGAGGCGGGGCGGGGACACGAGCAGTACTTC. Translated, it gives CASSVEAGRGHEQYF.